The 4 T cell receptor beta chains in this list originate from one sample, sequenced in a study of T cells expressing NK-cell markers. TCRdb re-called the 5' RACE reads; every CDR3 protein appears as one record, without DNA. Its table records some 460,000 distinct CDR3 sequences. Material for sequencing was blood T cells: a sorted CD56 or NKG2C T cell subset, CD4+ or CD8+ T cells, or bulk PBMC T cells (not recorded which). These receptors all come from a woman between 45 and 65 years old in good health.

The CDR3 region is CASSFGTKPSTDTQYF. The chain couples TRBV28 to TRBJ2-3; the TRBD1 assignment by TCRdb is unverifiable without DNA. CDR3 length: 16 amino acids. CDR1 MDHEN and CDR2 SYDVKM come from the germline V gene.

This chain connects TRBV12-3 or TRBV12-4 to TRBJ1-4. The CDR3 consists of 16 residues. CDR3 sequence: CASSLAGQRLNEKLFF.

J is TRBJ2-1 and V is TRBV7-2; TCRdb indicates TRBD1, and absent DNA this call remains unverified. The germline gives CDR1 SGHTA, CDR2 FQGNSA. The CDR3 is made up of 16 amino acids. Here the CDR3 reads CASSLVVVRGYNEQFF.

V and J are TRBV29-1 and TRBJ2-5. Germline CDR1 reads SQVTM; CDR2 reads ANQGSEA. There are 13 residues in the CDR3. CDR3 amino acids: CSYGQMVQETQYF.